This T cell receptor (beta chain) emerged from a study of T cell clones after liver transplantation. Study-wide findings and caveats: Graft donor-reactive T cells may have migrated into the graft rather than being deleted.

This clone appeared a few times. The antigen is unknown. Only in-frame clones appear in the TCRdb table, and some are missing; sequencing was by immunoSEQ multiplex PCR. The sample lists roughly 56,000 clones; approximately 71% were seen once. Germline V gives CDR1 SQVTM, CDR2 ANQGSEA. The germline V and J ends were trimmed by 1 base and 5 bases, with 14 bases remaining between them. There are 14 residues in the CDR3. The sequence came from a human patient who received a liver transplant. Some of these T cells may belong to the graft donor. The J gene is TRBJ1-2, the V gene TRBV29-1, with TRBD1 as a possible D gene (5 bases). The sample consisted of CD4+ T cells from blood, taken less than 70 months after liver transplant. The CDR3 sequence is CSVEAAGREYGYTF. CDR3 sequence (DNA): TGCAGCGTTGAAGCGGCAGGGAGGGAGTATGGCTACACCTTC.